The 27 T cell receptor beta chains below come from one sample, sequenced in a study of response to subunit inactivated influenza vaccine. From the RT-PCR reads, TCRdb called clonotypes with MiXCR, one entry per CDR3 protein. Of 500,000 to 600,000 distinct CDR3 sequences listed, 16% are singletons. The sequenced sample was CD4+ T cells sorted from PBMCs, obtained about 23 months after vaccination. The receptors come from a man aged 45 to 70 who received an inactivated influenza vaccine.

This clonotype was counted a few times. The CDR3 bases are TGTGCCACCAGTGATTCCCAGGGCTCTGGAAACACCATATATTTT. It encodes CATSDSQGSGNTIYF. This rearrangement joins TRBV24-1 to TRBJ1-3; TRBD1 might be the D (5 bases). CDR1 is KGHDR and CDR2 is SFDVKD in the germline V gene. V shed 2 bases and J shed 0 bases, with 7 bases lying between them. CDR3 length equals 15 residues.

This chain connects TRBV12-3 or TRBV12-4 to TRBJ2-1, with no clear D. The CDR3 consists of 13 residues. V lost 3 bases, J lost 7 bases, and 10 bases lay in between. The CDR3 here is CASSFRGPNEQFF. The CDR3 DNA reads as TGTGCCAGCAGTTTTCGAGGCCCTAATGAGCAGTTCTTC.

J is TRBJ2-5 and V is TRBV5-1; no definite D call. V gave up 3 bases and J gave up 5 bases, with 11 bases separating them. CDR3 length equals 13 residues. CDR1 and CDR2 (germline): SGHRS, YFSETQ. The CDR3 nucleotides read TGCGCCAGCAGCTCCTCCCGGGCGGAGACCCAGTACTTC. It specifies CASSSSRAETQYF.

This clonotype occurred many times. J is TRBJ1-1 and V is TRBV27; 8 nucleotides line up with TRBD1. Germline V gene lookup returns CDR1 MNHEY and CDR2 SMNVEV (reference sequence). The CDR3 is 14 amino acids. V lost 6 bases to trimming and J lost 7 bases; unmatched junction nucleotides: 10. The CDR3 sequence is CASRPLQDRDEAFF. CDR3 bases: TGTGCCAGCAGGCCGTTACAGGACAGGGATGAAGCTTTCTTT.

This clonotype was detected only a few times. CDR3 protein: CASNTLRRTGYGYTF. CDR3 nucleotides: TGTGCCAGCAATACGCTGCGCCGTACAGGCTATGGCTACACCTTC. The chain links TRBV6-2 or TRBV6-3 to TRBJ1-2; D is possibly TRBD1 (5 bases). The germline CDR1 and CDR2 sequences are MNHEY and SVGEGT. V gave up 7 bases and J gave up 4 bases, with 19 bases separating them. The CDR3 sequence is 15 residues long.

The rearrangement links TRBV20-1 to TRBJ2-3; TRBD2 matches at 16 bases. J lost 4 bases, V lost 0 bases, and 7 bases had no gene match. Germline V gene lookup returns CDR1 DFQATT and CDR2 SNEGSKA (reference sequence). The CDR3 has 18 amino acids. Written as DNA, the CDR3 is TGCAGTGCTAGAGATGGGGGACTAGCGGGAGGGATTGCAGATACGCAGTATTTT. Protein product: CSARDGGLAGGIADTQYF.

This clonotype was picked up a small number of times. The chain uses TRBV3-1 and TRBJ1-3; TRBD1 is a possible D gene (6 bases). Germline CDR1 is LGHDT and CDR2 is YNNKEL (reference sequence). The CDR3 contains 15 residues. V lost 2 bases, J lost 3 bases, and 11 bases lay in between. CDR3 in amino acids: CASSQTGKGGNTIYF. The CDR3 DNA follows: TGTGCCAGCAGCCAAACAGGGAAAGGTGGAAACACCATATATTTT.

This clonotype was counted many times. The chain is built from TRBV7-9 and TRBJ2-7, with D possibly matching TRBD1 (5 bases). V was pared by 5 bases and J by 1 base, with 15 bases between. The CDR3 covers 15 residues. Germline-derived CDR1 and CDR2 are SEHNR and FQNEAQ (reference sequence). As DNA, the CDR3 is TGTGCCAGCAGCCCCCTCTCCAGGGCTTCCTACGAGCAGTACTTC. It encodes CASSPLSRASYEQYF.

V usage is TRBV14 and J usage is TRBJ2-5, with D maybe TRBD1 (6 bases). Germline values: CDR1 SGHDN, CDR2 FVKESK. The CDR3 is 12 amino acids. The V end was cut by 1 base, the J end by 9 bases, with 9 bases between. CDR3 nucleotide sequence: TGTGCCAGCAGCCAAGTCGAGGGGGCCCAGTACTTC. It translates to CASSQVEGAQYF.

The V call is TRBV12-3 or TRBV12-4, the J call TRBJ2-1, with D possibly being TRBD1 (6 bases). The CDR3 has 14 amino acids. The V end lost 3 bases, the J end lost 7 bases, and 13 bases lay between the germline ends. DNA for the CDR3: TGTGCCAGCAGTTTCTACAGGGCGAGGAATGAGCAGTTCTTC. It specifies CASSFYRARNEQFF.

The V gene is TRBV20-1, the J gene TRBJ2-5; TRBD2 matches at 11 bases. This CDR3 comprises 15 residues. The trim removed 5 bases at V and 8 bases at J, leaving 13 bases unmatched. Germline values: CDR1 DFQATT, CDR2 SNEGSKA (reference sequence). CDR3 bases: TGCAGTGCTCAGCAGCTAGCGGGGGGTTGGGAAACCCAGTACTTC. Amino acid sequence: CSAQQLAGGWETQYF.

The chain is built from TRBV20-1 and TRBJ2-1, with 7 nucleotides matching TRBD2. The germline gives CDR1 DFQATT, CDR2 SNEGSKA (reference sequence). The CDR3 covers 14 residues. Trimming at V came to 3 bases and at J to 14 bases, leaving 16 bases not matched to a gene. CDR3 sequence reads: CSARTADGGFPEFF. CDR3 sequence (DNA): TGCAGTGCTAGGACTGCTGACGGGGGGTTTCCGGAGTTCTTC.

The V gene is TRBV18, the J gene TRBJ2-1, with D perhaps TRBD1 or TRBD2 (5 bases each). This CDR3 spans 13 amino acids. V was shortened by 3 bases and J by 5 bases, with 8 bases between the two germline ends. CDR1 is KGHSH, CDR2 LQKENI, per germline. In DNA, the CDR3 is TGTGCCAGCTCACCGGGACCAAACAATGAGCAGTTCTTC. Protein: CASSPGPNNEQFF. The variable domain in full, with the rest retrieved from reference TRBV18 and TRBJ2-1, is NAGVMQNPRHLVRRRGQEARLRCSPMKGHSHVYWYRQLPEEGLKFMVYLQKENIIDESGMPKERFSAEFPKEGPSILRIQQVVRGDSAAYFCASSPGPNNEQFFGPGTRLTVL.

The CDR3: CATAAVGGEAFF. CDR3 bases: TGTGCCACGGCTGCGGTTGGGGGTGAAGCTTTCTTT. V and J are TRBV24-1 and TRBJ1-1, with D perhaps matching TRBD1 (5 bases). The germline V gene has CDR1 KGHDR and CDR2 SFDVKD. Between the trimmed V and J ends, which lost 10 bases and 7 bases, there was a span of 15 bases. CDR3 length: 12 amino acids.

The chain uses TRBV5-1 and TRBJ2-1; the match to TRBD1 covers 7 bases. The junction had 9 bases not matched to a gene; V was cut back by 1 base and J by 8 bases. Germline assignment: CDR1 SGHRS and CDR2 YFSETQ. The CDR3 loop spans 15 amino acids. The CDR3 bases are TGCGCCAGCAGCTTGATGATCGAGGGGGCGGATGAGCAGTTCTTC. Translation gives CASSLMIEGADEQFF.

This clonotype was counted between two and nine times. The chain recombines TRBV20-1 with TRBJ1-6; tentative D call: TRBD1 (6 bases). The CDR3 has 15 residues. The germline CDR1 and CDR2 sequences are DFQATT and SNEGSKA (reference sequence). The V end lost 1 base, the J end lost 8 bases, and 15 bases lay between the germline ends. CDR3 DNA: TGCAGTGCTAGAGGTTTTCAGGGGCTGCATTCACCCCTCCACTTT. Protein sequence: CSARGFQGLHSPLHF.

The chain has TRBV12-3 or TRBV12-4 and TRBJ2-7; 11 positions match TRBD2. The CDR3 has 16 amino acids. V shed 5 bases and J 2 bases; nucleotides not matched to a gene: 8. The CDR3 DNA follows: TGTGCCAGCAGTCCCACCGGGACTAGCGGACCCTACGAGCAGTACTTC. Protein: CASSPTGTSGPYEQYF.

This clonotype was seen just once. The chain recombines TRBV6-1 with TRBJ2-7; perhaps D is TRBD1 or TRBD2 (6 bases each). Per the germline V gene, CDR1 is MNHNS and CDR2 is SASEGT. The CDR3 contains 15 residues. Trimming left V 6 bases short and J 5 bases short, with 20 bases between. The CDR3 reads CASSTRMDRGHEQYF. The CDR3 DNA sequence: TGTGCCAGCAGCACCAGGATGGACCGGGGGCACGAGCAGTACTTC.

This clonotype was picked up many times. V usage is TRBV10-3 and J usage is TRBJ2-5; tentatively, D is TRBD1 or TRBD2 (5 bases each). This CDR3 contains 15 residues. The ends were cut back, 4 bases at V and 7 bases at J, with 19 bases in the middle. The germline CDR1 and CDR2 sequences are ENHRY and SYGVKD. CDR3 in amino acids: CAISGAGDPPGTQYF. Written as DNA, the CDR3 is TGTGCCATCAGTGGTGCTGGGGACCCTCCGGGGACCCAGTACTTC.

This clonotype was counted between two and nine times. The V and J genes are TRBV5-5 and TRBJ2-5, with no clear D. In germline, CDR1 is SGHKS, CDR2 YYEKEE (reference sequence). CDR3 length equals 12 residues. The V and J ends lost 4 bases and 10 bases respectively, with 14 bases between them. In DNA form, the CDR3 reads TGTGCCAGCAGCCAAGACCGCAGTGTCCAGTACTTC. This gives the protein CASSQDRSVQYF.

This chain uses TRBV5-1 with TRBJ2-1, with D perhaps matching TRBD1 or TRBD2 (5 bases each). Trimming cost V 5 bases and J 0 bases, with 12 bases left between them. The CDR3 runs to 15 residues. CDR1 is SGHRS, CDR2 YFSETQ, per germline. The CDR3 DNA is TGCGCCAGCAGGTCCTGGGGGAACTCCTACAATGAGCAGTTCTTC. Translated, it gives CASRSWGNSYNEQFF.

CDR3 bases: TGTGCCAGCAGTTTACTGGAGAGCAATGAGCAGTTCTTC. Its translation: CASSLLESNEQFF. The chain recombines TRBV12-3 or TRBV12-4 with TRBJ2-1; D remains ambiguous. Trimming shortened V by 2 bases and J by 6 bases, and 8 bases separated the two germline ends. The CDR3 consists of 13 residues.

This sequence joins TRBV6-1 and TRBJ1-2; 9 positions match TRBD1. This CDR3 comprises 17 residues. Germline assignment: CDR1 MNHNS and CDR2 SASEGT. With 5 bases clipped from V and 3 bases from J, the junction kept 13 bases outside the gene matches. CDR3 in amino acids: CASSPSPGQGTYYGYTF. CDR3 sequence (DNA): TGTGCCAGCAGTCCGTCGCCGGGACAGGGAACATACTATGGCTACACCTTC.

This clonotype came up a few times. This chain uses TRBV6-4 with TRBJ1-2; TRBD1 agrees at 8 bases. CDR3 length equals 15 residues. The V gene end was trimmed by 5 bases and the J gene end by 5 bases; junction bases not matched to a gene: 10. Germline lookup yields CDR1 MRHNA and CDR2 SNTAGT. Here the CDR3 reads CASSTNPGTGYGYTF. The CDR3 DNA reads TGTGCCAGCAGTACGAACCCCGGGACAGGATATGGCTACACCTTC.

This clonotype was counted only a few times. The chain is built from TRBV6-1 and TRBJ1-5; 8 bases align to TRBD1. Germline CDR1 is MNHNS and CDR2 is SASEGT. There are 13 residues in the CDR3. V shed 6 bases and J 6 bases; nucleotides not matched to a gene: 4. CDR3 sequence (DNA): TGTGCCAGCAGACCACAGGGGGGTCAGCCCCAGCATTTT. Its protein is CASRPQGGQPQHF.

A few counts support this clonotype. The V and J genes are TRBV10-3 and TRBJ2-1; 11 bases are shared with TRBD2. After removal of 0 bases from V and 4 bases from J, the junction contained 2 bases not matched to a gene. CDR3 length: 16 residues. Germline CDR1 reads ENHRY; CDR2 reads SYGVKD. The CDR3 region has the DNA TGTGCCATCAGTGAGTCTGGGACTAGCGGTTACAATGAGCAGTTCTTC. It is translated as CAISESGTSGYNEQFF.

This clonotype was observed a handful of times. This chain uses TRBV20-1 with TRBJ2-1; 8 positions agree with TRBD1. This CDR3 is built from 17 residues. Unmatched junction bases numbered 16, after V lost 5 bases and J lost 4 bases. Germline CDR1 and CDR2: DFQATT and SNEGSKA (reference sequence). CDR3 sequence reads: CSASGQGRAETYNEQFF. Here the CDR3 DNA reads TGCAGTGCTTCTGGACAGGGAAGAGCGGAGACGTACAATGAGCAGTTCTTC.